What follows describes a single T cell receptor beta chain. Its antigen is not identified. The CDR3 extends over 15 amino acids. CDR1 is LGHNA and CDR2 is YSLEER in the germline V gene. The ends were cut back, 0 bases at V and 5 bases at J, with 13 bases in the middle. These data come from a study of shared clonotypes between healthy human individuals. Clones were read by immunoSEQ multiplex PCR, and TCRdb kept only the in-frame ones, dropping some. This table holds approximately 2.1 million clones, 90% to 95% found once. Study results and limitations: Among donors, sharing of clonotypes was expected to be affected by sequencing depth.

The sequencing sample was made of naive CD4+ T cells from PBMCs. Subset reported: CD45RA+ positively selected. This chain connects TRBV4-3 to TRBJ2-5, with D maybe TRBD1 (6 bases). The TCR originated in a man in his late teens or twenties in good health. Some clones in this sample may be carry-over from other donors' samples. The CDR3 here is CASSQEPGVRETQYF. The CDR3 bases are TGCGCCAGCAGCCAAGAGCCAGGGGTTCGGGAGACCCAGTACTTC.